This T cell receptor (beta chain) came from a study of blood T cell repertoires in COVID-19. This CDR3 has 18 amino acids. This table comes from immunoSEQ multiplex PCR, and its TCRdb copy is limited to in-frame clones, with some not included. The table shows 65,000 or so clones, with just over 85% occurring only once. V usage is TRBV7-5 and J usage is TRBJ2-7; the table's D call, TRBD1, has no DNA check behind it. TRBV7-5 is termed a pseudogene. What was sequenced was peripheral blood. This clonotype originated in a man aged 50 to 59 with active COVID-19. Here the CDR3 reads CARSLDSRGQGQYYEQYF. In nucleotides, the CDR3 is TGTGCCAGAAGCTTAGATAGCCGGGGCCAGGGGCAATATTACGAGCAGTACTTC.